This TCR beta chain appears in the sequencing data of a study of human versus mouse CDR3 diversity and MHC coevolution. Study context: Each sample yielded about 0.6 x 10^7 to 1.8 x 10^7 valid reads.

Notes on this clone: As yet, its antigen is unknown.

Study results and caveats: Compared with mice, human CDR3s carried more deletions and insertions on average. Among all groups, two of three human donors showed least clonal inequality.

Sequencing was performed with immunoSEQ multiplex PCR; in TCRdb, only in-frame clones are kept and a portion is missing. The sample lists about 83,000 clones, 85% to 95% occurring once. Cells were CD45RO-negative CD62L-positive naive CD4 T cells sorted from PBMCs. The V gene's germline CDR1 is SNHLY and CDR2 FYNNEI. Trimming removed 6 bases from V and 2 bases from J; junction bases left unmatched: 5. The CDR3 contains 15 residues. The sample taken for sequencing was naive CD4+ T cells from blood. Described subset: CD45RO-negative CD62L-positive naive CD4 T cells. The receptor comes from a person aged 25 to 75 in good health. This sequence joins TRBV2 and TRBJ1-1; TRBD1 aligns across 11 bases. CDR3 protein: CASRTGTGGNTEAFF. In DNA, the CDR3 is TGTGCCAGCAGAACCGGGACAGGGGGAAACACTGAAGCTTTCTTT.